These 19 T cell receptor beta chains were all obtained from the same sample, sequenced in a study of CD8+ T cells in alopecia areata. cDNA reverse transcribed from extracted RNA served as the sequencing template. Sequenced by immunoSEQ multiplex PCR; TCRdb stores in-frame clones only, minus some. The data hold around 100,000 clones, with roughly three fifths observed a single time. The treatment was: oral pan-JAK inhibitor, 5-10 mg twice daily. Sequenced here: CD8+ T cells sorted from blood, sampled at week 24, from a patient treated with tofacitinib. The receptors derive from a human donor with alopecia areata.

This clone came up a few times. This chain links TRBV27 with TRBJ1-1, with D perhaps TRBD1 (6 bases). V was cut by 6 bases and J by 7 bases, with 18 bases left in between. Germline V gives CDR1 MNHEY, CDR2 SMNVEV (reference sequence). The CDR3 has 14 residues. CDR3 protein: CASRQVGGAGEAFF. The CDR3, as DNA: TGTGCCAGCAGACAGGTCGGGGGCGCGGGTGAAGCTTTCTTT.

This sequence joins TRBV13 and TRBJ1-1, with D unclear. CDR3 size: 12 residues. Germline V gives CDR1 PRHDT, CDR2 FYEKMQ (reference sequence). The V and J ends lost 4 bases and 4 bases respectively, with 7 bases between them. The DNA of the CDR3 is TGTGCCAGCAGCTCGATGGGCACTGAAGCTTTCTTT. Translation: CASSSMGTEAFF.

The chain employs TRBV27 and TRBJ2-5; D unclear. CDR1 MNHEY and CDR2 SMNVEV come from the germline V gene (reference sequence). CDR3 length equals 13 residues. Trimming stripped 8 bases from V and 3 bases from J, with 13 bases between. As DNA, the CDR3 is TGTGCCAGCTGCCTTAGAGGCGAAGAGACCCAGTACTTC. Its translation: CASCLRGEETQYF.

This clone was counted only a few times. The chain couples TRBV25-1 to TRBJ2-7, with D unclear. The CDR3 covers 11 residues. Per the germline V gene, CDR1 is MGHDK and CDR2 is SYGVNS. V was clipped by 8 bases and J by 4 bases, with 9 bases between them. The CDR3, as DNA: TGTGCCAGCGAAGACGGATACGAGCAGTACTTC. Translating it yields CASEDGYEQYF.

The chain has TRBV5-6 and TRBJ2-7; D is undetermined. CDR1 is SGHDT and CDR2 is YYEEEE in the germline V gene. V lost 2 bases, J lost 5 bases, and 11 bases lay in between. CDR3 length equals 13 residues. CDR3 in DNA: TGTGCCAGCAGCTTCACAGTCGTCCACGAGCAGTACTTC. Its protein is CASSFTVVHEQYF.

The chain combines TRBV27 with TRBJ1-2, with 9 bases that match TRBD1. The CDR3 contains 14 residues. Trimming cost V 5 bases and J 5 bases; bases outside gene matches: 6. Germline assignment: CDR1 MNHEY and CDR2 SMNVEV (reference sequence). CDR3 sequence reads: CASSPRQGVYGYTF. The CDR3 region has the DNA TGTGCCAGCAGTCCACGACAGGGGGTGTATGGCTACACCTTC.

V usage is TRBV9 and J usage is TRBJ2-7; D is perhaps TRBD1 (5 bases). This CDR3 region has 12 residues. From germline, CDR1 is SGDLS and CDR2 YYNGEE. Deletions cut 3 bases from V and 5 bases from J, with 9 bases between. CDR3 coding DNA: TGTGCCAGCAGCGCCACAGGAAACGAGCAGTACTTC. Translation: CASSATGNEQYF. The whole variable domain, filled in from reference TRBV9 and TRBJ2-7, reads DSGVTQTPKHLITATGQRVTLRCSPRSGDLSVYWYQQSLDQGLQFLIQYYNGEERAKGNILERFSAQQFPDLHSELNLSSLELGDSALYFCASSATGNEQYFGPGTRLTVT.

This rearrangement joins TRBV29-1 to TRBJ2-5; D is perhaps TRBD2 (6 bases). Germline V gene data show CDR1 as SQVTM and CDR2 as ANQGSEA. V lost 6 bases to trimming and J lost 2 bases, with 13 bases between them. The CDR3 loop spans 13 amino acids. The CDR3: CSVPRGLQETQYF. In DNA form, the CDR3 reads TGCAGCGTCCCCCGGGGACTGCAAGAGACCCAGTACTTC.

This chain connects TRBV29-1 to TRBJ2-7; D ambiguous. Germline assignment: CDR1 SQVTM and CDR2 ANQGSEA. This CDR3 comprises 10 residues. V lost 3 bases and J 6 bases, leaving 6 bases between the germline ends. The CDR3 DNA is TGCAGCGTTGACGGTGGCGAGCAGTACTTC. This encodes CSVDGGEQYF.

The rearrangement links TRBV5-6 to TRBJ1-5; D not certain. V dropped 0 bases and J dropped 7 bases, with 8 bases sitting between them. CDR1 and CDR2 from the germline V gene are SGHDT and YYEEEE. This CDR3 comprises 13 residues. CDR3 protein: CASSLGNSQPQHF. Here the CDR3 DNA reads TGTGCCAGCAGCTTGGGGAATAGCCAGCCCCAGCATTTT.

The genes are TRBV5-1 and TRBJ2-7; D is perhaps TRBD2 (6 bases). From germline, CDR1 is SGHRS and CDR2 YFSETQ. The CDR3 is made up of 12 amino acids. V was clipped by 2 bases and J by 6 bases, with 9 bases between them. In nucleotides, the CDR3 is TGCGCCAGCAGCTTTCGGGGAGGCGAGCAGTACTTC. It codes for CASSFRGGEQYF.

This clone was seen a few times. The chain recombines TRBV30 with TRBJ2-2, with D uncertain. CDR3 size: 13 residues. The V gene's germline CDR1 is GTSNPN and CDR2 SVGIG (reference sequence). V was clipped by 0 bases and J by 9 bases, with 11 bases between them. The CDR3 sequence is CAWSVGSFRELFF. DNA for the CDR3: TGTGCCTGGAGTGTGGGTAGCTTTCGGGAGCTGTTTTTT.

The rearrangement uses TRBV5-4 and TRBJ2-5; 7 nucleotides agree with TRBD1. The trim removed 0 bases at V and 0 bases at J, leaving 8 bases unmatched. CDR1 SGHNT and CDR2 YYREEE come from the germline V gene (reference sequence). There are 17 residues in the CDR3. The CDR3 spells CASSLGQQGPDQETQYF. DNA of the CDR3: TGTGCCAGCAGCTTGGGGCAACAGGGGCCGGACCAAGAGACCCAGTACTTC.

The chain employs TRBV7-8 and TRBJ2-7; possibly TRBD1 for D (6 bases). The germline gives CDR1 SGHVS, CDR2 FQNEAQ. The CDR3 contains 12 residues. Trimming took 4 bases from V and 2 from J, leaving 6 bases between them. The CDR3 is CASSWDTYEQYF. For the CDR3, the DNA is TGTGCCAGCAGCTGGGACACCTACGAGCAGTACTTC.

This rearrangement joins TRBV5-1 to TRBJ1-1; 7 nucleotides agree with TRBD1. CDR1 is SGHRS and CDR2 is YFSETQ in the germline V gene. V shed 3 bases and J 10 bases; nucleotides not matched to a gene: 15. The CDR3 has 15 residues. CDR3 in amino acids: CASSYRQGDWLGAFF. The CDR3 DNA follows: TGCGCCAGCAGCTACAGACAGGGTGATTGGCTGGGAGCTTTCTTT.

The chain combines TRBV13 with TRBJ1-6; a weak D match, TRBD1 (6 bases). Per germline, CDR1 PRHDT and CDR2 FYEKMQ (reference sequence). This CDR3 is 14 amino acids long. Trimming cost V 5 bases and J 6 bases, with 11 bases left between them. The CDR3 bases are TGTGCCAGCAGCAACAGGGATTCTAATTCACCCCTCCACTTT. This translates into CASSNRDSNSPLHF.

Concerning this clone itself: One end of the junction does not line up with germline, which may come from a read error. The V call is TRBV7-7, the J call TRBJ2-3; perhaps TRBD2 as D (5 bases). Germline V gives CDR1 SSHAT, CDR2 FNYEAQ (reference sequence). The CDR3 sequence is 13 residues long. The CDR3 region is CASSPGGTDTQYF. The DNA for the CDR3 is TGTGCTAGCAGCCCCGGGGGCACAGATACGCAGTATTTT.

The CDR3 loop is CASRQQGGGLREKLFF. The DNA of the CDR3 is TGTGCCAGCAGGCAACAGGGAGGGGGTCTCCGTGAAAAACTGTTTTTT. This chain joins TRBV5-6 and TRBJ1-4; a weak D match, TRBD1 (6 bases). This CDR3 region has 16 residues. The V gene lost 5 bases and the J gene lost 7 bases, with 21 bases spanning the gap. CDR1 and CDR2 from the germline V gene are SGHDT and YYEEEE.

J is TRBJ2-7 and V is TRBV5-1; D is perhaps TRBD2 (5 bases). The V end lost 1 base, the J end lost 2 bases, and 10 bases lay between the germline ends. This CDR3 region has 14 residues. The germline V gene encodes CDR1 SGHRS and CDR2 YFSETQ. The CDR3 nucleotides read TGCGCCAGCAGCTTGAGAGGGCCCCCCTACGAGCAGTACTTC. This gives the protein CASSLRGPPYEQYF.